A single sample is the source of the 13 T cell receptor beta chains below, sequenced in a study of metastatic and nonmetastatic thyroid tumors. There were no patients who had received any treatment before thyroid surgery. MiXCR was used by TCRdb to re-call the PCR reads. Altogether tens of thousands of clones are present, roughly an eighth being singletons, with the ten largest covering about 10%. Specimen: tumor tissue. The receptors here all came from a female donor with papillary thyroid cancer or a benign thyroid nodule (not recorded which). Some clones in this sample may be carry-over from other donors' samples.

This clone was counted ten times or more. The chain has TRBV20-1 and TRBJ2-1; 10 bases fit TRBD2. CDR1 is DFQATT and CDR2 is SNEGSKA in the germline V gene (reference sequence). After removal of 4 bases from V and 3 bases from J, the junction contained 3 bases not matched to a gene. This CDR3 comprises 14 residues. DNA of the CDR3: TGCAGTGCTACTAGCGGGAGAAACTACAATGAGCAGTTCTTC. The encoded protein is CSATSGRNYNEQFF.

This clone was seen ten or more times. V gene TRBV20-1 combines with J gene TRBJ2-3; D gene uncertain. Germline CDR1 reads DFQATT; CDR2 reads SNEGSKA (reference sequence). V was cut by 0 bases and J by 2 bases, with 9 bases left in between. CDR3 size: 14 residues. In nucleotides, the CDR3 is TGCAGTGCTAGAGATGCGCGAACCACAGATACGCAGTATTTT. Protein: CSARDARTTDTQYF.

This clone was seen at least ten times. The chain links TRBV6-5 to TRBJ2-1, with 13 bases fitting TRBD2. In germline, CDR1 is MNHEY, CDR2 SVGAGI. This CDR3 region has 18 residues. The trim removed 6 bases at V and 2 bases at J, leaving 10 bases unmatched. CDR3 DNA sequence: TGTGCCAGCAGACCATACCGGGGACTAGCGGGGACCTACAATGAGCAGTTCTTC. As protein: CASRPYRGLAGTYNEQFF.

This clone was counted between two and nine times. This clone may be a read error of a much larger clone one base away. The chain employs TRBV28 and TRBJ2-1, with D unresolved. The germline CDR1 and CDR2 sequences are MDHEN and SYDVKM. The CDR3 has 14 amino acids. V was clipped by 8 bases and J by 10 bases, with 21 bases between them. Written as DNA, the CDR3 is TGTGCCAGCTGTAAAACCTTGAACTTATGGGAGCAGTTCTTC. Encoded protein: CASCKTLNLWEQFF.

This clone was counted many times. This chain connects TRBV20-1 to TRBJ2-1; 8 nucleotides line up with TRBD2. The V gene's germline CDR1 is DFQATT and CDR2 SNEGSKA (reference sequence). CDR3 length equals 13 residues. The junction had 5 bases not matched to a gene; V was cut back by 2 bases and J by 8 bases. DNA of the CDR3: TGCAGTGCTAGAAGACTAGCGTCCGATGAGCAGTTCTTC. Protein sequence: CSARRLASDEQFF.

To note about this clone: One end of the junction is discordant with germline, which a read error may explain. CDR3 DNA: TGTTCCAGCAGCCAGACCGGGACAGGGGCCCACGAGCAGTACTTC. Its protein is CSSSQTGTGAHEQYF. The chain couples TRBV3-1 to TRBJ2-7; the match to TRBD1 covers 10 bases. Germline V gene sequence: CDR1 LGHDT, CDR2 YNNKEL (reference sequence). The CDR3 runs 15 residues.

A note on this clone: In this CDR3 the conserved last residue, phenylalanine or tryptophan, is missing, so a read error is likely. This sample includes further DNA sequences coding for the same CDR3. The rearrangement links TRBV2 to TRBJ2-3; 7 nucleotides match TRBD2. V was pared by 10 bases and J by 6 bases, with 13 bases of the junction left unmatched. The CDR3 contains 14 residues. CDR1 SNHLY and CDR2 FYNNEI come from the germline V gene. CDR3: CATKLGGMADTQYL. The DNA of the CDR3 is TGTGCCACCAAGTTGGGAGGGATGGCGGATACGCAGTATCTT.

This clone was counted many times. The rearrangement joins TRBV20-1 to TRBJ2-7, with TRBD1 matching over 8 bases. V shed 5 bases and J 2 bases; nucleotides not matched to a gene: 8. CDR1 DFQATT and CDR2 SNEGSKA come from the germline V gene (reference sequence). The CDR3 runs to 14 residues. DNA of the CDR3: TGCAGTGCTGAACGACAGGGGAGGACCTACGAGCAGTACTTC. It yields the protein CSAERQGRTYEQYF.

This clone was seen ten or more times. The V call is TRBV7-9, the J call TRBJ1-1; 11 bases agree with TRBD1. The CDR3 covers 15 residues. Per the germline V gene, CDR1 is SEHNR and CDR2 is FQNEAQ (reference sequence). V dropped 4 bases and J dropped 4; count of bases not matched to a gene: 5. CDR3 nucleotide sequence: TGTGCCAGCAGCTCCACCGGGACAGGGGGCACTGAAGCTTTCTTT. Translation gives CASSSTGTGGTEAFF.

This clone was counted ten times or more. This rearrangement joins TRBV12-3 or TRBV12-4 to TRBJ2-7; possibly TRBD1 for D (6 bases). CDR3 size: 15 residues. Trimming left V 8 bases short and J 2 bases short, with 19 bases between. The CDR3 nucleotides are TGTGCCAGCGGAAACAGGGAGCTCTCCCCCTACGAGCAGTACTTC. This encodes CASGNRELSPYEQYF.

As to this clone: Given a much more abundant clone one base away, this may be a read error. The CDR3 sequence is CSTNSGSTDTQYF. CDR3 coding DNA: TGCAGTACAAATAGCGGGAGTACAGATACGCAGTATTTT. The chain recombines TRBV20-1 with TRBJ2-3; the match to TRBD2 covers 9 bases. J lost 3 bases, V lost 8 bases, and 6 bases had no gene match. CDR1 DFQATT and CDR2 SNEGSKA come from the germline V gene (reference sequence). The CDR3 runs to 13 residues.

This clone came up many times. The genes are TRBV24-1 and TRBJ1-2; D perhaps matches TRBD1 (5 bases). This CDR3 has 13 residues. V shed 2 bases and J shed 8 bases, with 11 bases lying between them. Germline CDR1 reads KGHDR; CDR2 reads SFDVKD. CDR3 in DNA: TGTGCCACCAGTGATTGGGGGACGGACGGCTACACCTTC. As protein: CATSDWGTDGYTF.

This clone appeared many times. V and J are TRBV18 and TRBJ2-5; D tentatively reads TRBD1 or TRBD2 (5 bases each). CDR1 is KGHSH, CDR2 LQKENI, per germline. This CDR3 contains 13 residues. The V and J ends lost 3 bases and 2 bases respectively, with 7 bases between them. The CDR3 bases are TGTGCCAGCTCACCGGGACGGCAAGAGACCCAGTACTTC. As protein: CASSPGRQETQYF.